A single sample gave rise to the 25 T cell receptor beta chains below, sequenced in a study of early T cells in non-severe SARS-CoV-2 infection. Using its own MiXCR run on the 5' RACE reads, TCRdb lists one record per CDR3 protein. The sample yields around 57,000 distinct CDR3 sequences, 8% to 8.5% seen once. Sequencing was performed on whole blood. Receptor source: an adult who was a healthcare worker with PCR-confirmed SARS-CoV-2 infection or an uninfected control (not recorded which).

The sample holds a few counts of this clonotype. The J gene is TRBJ2-1, the V gene TRBV10-3; D possibly corresponds to TRBD2 (5 bases). CDR1 ENHRY and CDR2 SYGVKD come from the germline V gene. V was shortened by 7 bases and J by 1 base, with 11 bases between the two germline ends. This CDR3 contains 14 residues. CDR3 in amino acids: CAITPDLSYNEQFF. The CDR3 DNA reads as TGTGCCATCACTCCGGACTTATCCTACAATGAGCAGTTCTTC.

J is TRBJ2-3 and V is TRBV29-1, with TRBD2 identical over 9 bases. CDR1 and CDR2 (germline): SQVTM, ANQGSEA. The CDR3 is 15 residues long. The J segment lost 2 bases and the V segment lost 4 bases, leaving 7 bases of the junction unmatched. The CDR3 loop reads CSVGLGLASTDTQYF. Here the CDR3 DNA reads TGCAGCGTTGGACTGGGACTAGCCTCCACAGATACGCAGTATTTT.

In this sample, this clonotype turned up a few times. This CDR3 reads CATSDIAGVEAFF. In nucleotides, the CDR3 is TGTGCCACCAGTGACATTGCAGGGGTTGAAGCTTTCTTT. The chain recombines TRBV24-1 with TRBJ1-1, with D perhaps TRBD1 (6 bases). The ends were cut back, 4 bases at V and 7 bases at J, with 12 bases in the middle. The CDR3 extends over 13 amino acids. The V gene's germline CDR1 is KGHDR and CDR2 SFDVKD.

The chain combines TRBV9 with TRBJ2-5, with D possibly matching TRBD1 (5 bases). Trimming removed 3 bases at V and 1 base at J, with 10 bases between. Germline values: CDR1 SGDLS, CDR2 YYNGEE. CDR3 length: 14 residues. CDR3 nucleotide sequence: TGTGCCAGCAGCGGCGCAGGGATCCAAGAGACCCAGTACTTC. It codes for CASSGAGIQETQYF.

This clonotype was recorded at least ten times. The CDR3 region is CASSSQGLAYTGELFF. The CDR3 DNA is TGTGCCAGCAGCTCGCAAGGACTAGCCTACACCGGGGAGCTGTTTTTT. The V and J genes are TRBV11-2 and TRBJ2-2; 8 positions agree with TRBD2. The CDR3 loop spans 16 amino acids. V lost 4 bases and J lost 3; bases outside the gene matches: 7. The V gene's germline CDR1 is SGHAT and CDR2 FQNNGV.

Many counts were recorded for this clonotype. The chain joins TRBV12-5 to TRBJ2-1, with D possibly being TRBD1 or TRBD2 (5 bases each). Trimming left V 6 bases short and J 6 bases short, with 9 bases between. Germline lookup yields CDR1 LGHNT and CDR2 FRNRAP. The CDR3 contains 12 residues. CDR3 sequence reads: CASGSGTNEQFF. CDR3 sequence (DNA): TGTGCTAGTGGCTCAGGGACCAATGAGCAGTTCTTC.

The rearrangement links TRBV2 to TRBJ1-3; maybe TRBD1 (5 bases). This CDR3 has 15 residues. The V gene's germline CDR1 is SNHLY and CDR2 FYNNEI. V was pared by 6 bases and J by 0 bases, with 12 bases between. The DNA for the CDR3 is TGTGCCAGCAGCCGGGGGTCGAGCTCTGGAAACACCATATATTTT. This gives the protein CASSRGSSSGNTIYF.

This clonotype was seen many times. The chain combines TRBV12-5 with TRBJ2-1; D gene unclear. CDR3 length: 11 residues. Per the germline V gene, CDR1 is LGHNT and CDR2 is FRNRAP. The V gene lost 2 bases and the J gene lost 4 bases, with 0 bases spanning the gap. CDR3 sequence: CASGLYNEQFF. Here the CDR3 DNA reads TGTGCTAGTGGTTTGTACAATGAGCAGTTCTTC.

The rearrangement joins TRBV7-2 to TRBJ2-7, with D possibly being TRBD2 (6 bases). CDR3 length equals 13 residues. The germline gives CDR1 SGHTA, CDR2 FQGNSA. The V and J ends lost 6 bases and 4 bases respectively, with 13 bases between them. In DNA, the CDR3 is TGTGCCAGCAGTTACAACGGGGGATACGAGCAGTACTTC. Translation: CASSYNGGYEQYF. Using reference TRBV7-2 and TRBJ2-7 for the parts outside the CDR3, the full variable domain is GAGVSQSPSNKVTEKGKDVELRCDPISGHTALYWYRQSLGQGLEFLIYFQGNSAPDKSGLPSDRFSAERTGGSVSTLTIQRTQQEDSAVYLCASSYNGGYEQYFGPGTRLTVT.

This clonotype was recorded many times. The J gene is TRBJ1-2, the V gene TRBV6-2 or TRBV6-3; 7 positions match TRBD1. CDR1 and CDR2 (germline): MNHEY, SVGEGT. V gave up 7 bases and J gave up 8 bases; unmatched junction bases: 25. This CDR3 spans 18 amino acids. The CDR3 loop reads CASTHPGLGRTGLWGYTF. CDR3 coding DNA: TGTGCCAGCACCCATCCGGGTCTCGGAAGGACAGGCCTCTGGGGCTACACCTTC.

This clonotype was seen many times. The chain is built from TRBV24-1 and TRBJ2-1, with 7 bases identical to TRBD2. The ends lost 1 base at V and 9 bases at J; junction bases unmatched: 17. The CDR3 sequence is 18 residues long. The germline V gene encodes CDR1 KGHDR and CDR2 SFDVKD. CDR3: CATSDLSSGLAARGEQFF. The CDR3 coding sequence is TGTGCCACCAGTGATTTAAGCTCCGGCCTAGCGGCTAGGGGTGAGCAGTTCTTC.

This clonotype was found a few times. V and J are TRBV7-9 and TRBJ1-2; D not certain. Germline V gene data show CDR1 as SEHNR and CDR2 as FQNEAQ (reference sequence). The CDR3 totals 17 residues. Trimming cost V 4 bases and J 2 bases, with 20 bases left between them. The CDR3 loop reads CASSSSAEVLWNYGYTF. The CDR3 DNA sequence: TGTGCCAGCAGCTCCAGCGCGGAGGTACTGTGGAACTATGGCTACACCTTC.

This clonotype was recorded many times. V is TRBV23-1 and J is TRBJ1-2; TRBD1 matches 10 bases. TRBV23-1 is identified as an open reading frame with a role that is uncertain. The CDR3 has 13 residues. The junction had 3 bases not matched to a gene; V was cut back by 0 bases and J by 11 bases. The CDR3 loop reads CASSQSRDRGYTF. CDR3 bases: TGCGCCAGCAGTCAATCGAGGGACAGGGGTTACACCTTC.

This clonotype showed up just a few times. V usage is TRBV15 and J usage is TRBJ2-7; TRBD2 is a possible D gene (5 bases). The germline V gene has CDR1 LNHNV and CDR2 YYDKDF (reference sequence). The CDR3 totals 15 residues. V was pared by 3 bases and J by 4 bases, with 16 bases between. CDR3 in amino acids: CATSSSSGPGYEQYF. Here the CDR3 DNA reads TGTGCCACCAGCAGTAGCAGCGGCCCAGGATACGAGCAGTACTTC.

This clonotype was detected a few times. The J gene is TRBJ1-1, the V gene TRBV4-1, with 7 bases that match TRBD1. CDR1 is MGHRA, CDR2 YSYEKL, per germline. The CDR3 totals 13 residues. V gave up 4 bases and J gave up 6 bases; unmatched junction bases: 5. DNA for the CDR3: TGCGCCAGCAGCCCTCGACAGGGACCTGAAGCTTTCTTT. This codes for CASSPRQGPEAFF.

This clonotype showed up just once. This chain links TRBV4-2 with TRBJ1-2; D gene uncertain. The CDR3 contains 12 residues. The V gene's germline CDR1 is LGHNA and CDR2 YNFKEQ. Trimming cost V 6 bases and J 6 bases, with 11 bases left between them. The CDR3 loop is CASSPRADGYTF. CDR3 DNA sequence: TGTGCCAGCAGTCCCCGGGCGGATGGCTACACCTTC.

The chain uses TRBV28 and TRBJ1-6, with unresolved D. CDR3 length: 14 residues. The V end was cut by 1 base, the J end by 10 bases, with 11 bases between. The V gene's germline CDR1 is MDHEN and CDR2 SYDVKM. The CDR3 region has the DNA TGTGCCAGCAGTTTATATCGGGGAAACTCACCCCTCCACTTT. It codes for CASSLYRGNSPLHF. The whole variable domain, filled in from reference TRBV28 and TRBJ1-6, reads DVKVTQSSRYLVKRTGEKVFLECVQDMDHENMFWYRQDPGLGLRLIYFSYDVKMKEKGDIPEGYSVSREKKERFSLILESASTNQTSMYLCASSLYRGNSPLHFGNGTRLTVT.

This clonotype was counted between two and nine times. V gene TRBV7-2 combines with J gene TRBJ2-1; D may be TRBD2 (6 bases). Trimming pared 1 base from V and 0 bases from J, leaving 16 bases between. The CDR3 spans 18 residues. The germline CDR1 and CDR2 sequences are SGHTA and FQGNSA. CDR3 DNA: TGTGCCAGCAGCTTAGTTCTTTTTAGCGGCTTCTCCTACAATGAGCAGTTCTTC. It is translated as CASSLVLFSGFSYNEQFF.

V usage is TRBV6-6 and J usage is TRBJ2-1, with D possibly TRBD2 on 5 matching bases. Trimming removed 2 bases at V and 3 bases at J, with 5 bases between. The V gene's germline CDR1 is MNHNY and CDR2 SVGAGI (reference sequence). CDR3 length: 13 residues. The CDR3 nucleotides are TGTGCCAGCAGTTACCGGGACTACAATGAGCAGTTCTTC. Translation: CASSYRDYNEQFF.

The chain combines TRBV24-1 with TRBJ2-1; D ambiguous. This CDR3 has 13 amino acids. V was pared by 6 bases and J by 0 bases, with 5 bases between. From germline, CDR1 is KGHDR and CDR2 SFDVKD. CDR3 protein: CATSSVSYNEQFF. The CDR3 nucleotides read TGTGCCACCAGTTCCGTCTCCTACAATGAGCAGTTCTTC.

This clonotype was seen more than once but under ten times. CDR3 region: CAISDVQEPFSGANVLTF. CDR3 nucleotide sequence: TGTGCCATCAGTGATGTACAGGAACCTTTCTCTGGGGCCAACGTCCTGACTTTC. J is TRBJ2-6 and V is TRBV10-3; tentative D call: TRBD1 (5 bases). V was cut by 3 bases and J by 0 bases, with 15 bases left in between. Germline lookup yields CDR1 ENHRY and CDR2 SYGVKD. The length of the CDR3 is 18 residues.

This clonotype has only a few counts. The J gene is TRBJ2-7, the V gene TRBV7-9; D might be TRBD1 or TRBD2, each matching 5 bases. V was clipped by 5 bases and J by 2 bases, with 13 bases between them. Germline V CDR1 and CDR2: SEHNR, FQNEAQ (reference sequence). CDR3 length: 14 amino acids. The CDR3 here is CASSPREQAYEQYF. CDR3 DNA: TGTGCCAGCAGCCCGAGGGAACAGGCCTACGAGCAGTACTTC.

This clonotype was counted a few times. V gene TRBV7-9 combines with J gene TRBJ2-7; D not certain. CDR1 is SEHNR, CDR2 FQNEAQ, per germline (reference sequence). V lost 1 base to trimming and J lost 6 bases, with 7 bases between them. The CDR3 is 12 amino acids. The chain's CDR3 is CASSLDGLEQYF. The CDR3 nucleotides read TGTGCCAGCAGCTTAGACGGCCTCGAGCAGTACTTC.

This clonotype has at least ten counts. The chain uses TRBV7-9 and TRBJ1-5; the D gene is possibly TRBD1 (6 bases). Germline CDR1 SEHNR, CDR2 FQNEAQ (reference sequence). Trimming stripped 5 bases from V and 11 bases from J, with 19 bases between. CDR3 length equals 14 residues. CDR3 protein: CASSQGQTWGAQHF. CDR3 DNA: TGTGCCAGCAGCCAGGGGCAGACCTGGGGGGCCCAGCATTTT.

This clonotype was detected many times. The rearrangement uses TRBV28 and TRBJ2-1; 9 bases align to TRBD1. This CDR3 is built from 16 residues. The germline gives CDR1 MDHEN, CDR2 SYDVKM. The trim removed 3 bases at V and 6 bases at J, leaving 9 bases unmatched. The CDR3 nucleotides read TGTGCCAGCAGTTTCCCCGGACAGGGGAGGGTCAATGAGCAGTTCTTC. Encoded protein: CASSFPGQGRVNEQFF.